This TCR beta chain was sequenced during a study of shared clonotypes between healthy human individuals. Across the whole study: CD8 memory received one plate per donor, CD8 naive two, CD4 memory three and CD4 naive three.

Using immunoSEQ multiplex PCR, the repertoire was profiled, and TCRdb retains in-frame clones only, with some absent. This table holds fewer than 1.8 million clones, about 98.5% found once. Concerning this clone itself: The antigen is not known.

Findings of the study overall: Generally, naive subsets came out with larger estimated richness than memory subsets. Sharing across four donors was seen in 4% to 6.5% of naive CD4 clonotypes.

Germline CDR1 reads SGHNT; CDR2 reads YYREEE (reference sequence). V was cut by 4 bases and J by 4 bases, with 14 bases left in between. The CDR3 extends over 14 amino acids. Material: naive CD4+ T cells sorted from blood. Subset here: CD45RA+ positively selected. The genes are TRBV5-4 and TRBJ1-2; D uncertain. This TCR was sampled from a man aged 30 to 39 in good health. CDR3 loop: CASSAQGRIYGYTF. The CDR3 DNA reads as TGTGCCAGCAGCGCGCAAGGACGGATCTATGGCTACACCTTC.